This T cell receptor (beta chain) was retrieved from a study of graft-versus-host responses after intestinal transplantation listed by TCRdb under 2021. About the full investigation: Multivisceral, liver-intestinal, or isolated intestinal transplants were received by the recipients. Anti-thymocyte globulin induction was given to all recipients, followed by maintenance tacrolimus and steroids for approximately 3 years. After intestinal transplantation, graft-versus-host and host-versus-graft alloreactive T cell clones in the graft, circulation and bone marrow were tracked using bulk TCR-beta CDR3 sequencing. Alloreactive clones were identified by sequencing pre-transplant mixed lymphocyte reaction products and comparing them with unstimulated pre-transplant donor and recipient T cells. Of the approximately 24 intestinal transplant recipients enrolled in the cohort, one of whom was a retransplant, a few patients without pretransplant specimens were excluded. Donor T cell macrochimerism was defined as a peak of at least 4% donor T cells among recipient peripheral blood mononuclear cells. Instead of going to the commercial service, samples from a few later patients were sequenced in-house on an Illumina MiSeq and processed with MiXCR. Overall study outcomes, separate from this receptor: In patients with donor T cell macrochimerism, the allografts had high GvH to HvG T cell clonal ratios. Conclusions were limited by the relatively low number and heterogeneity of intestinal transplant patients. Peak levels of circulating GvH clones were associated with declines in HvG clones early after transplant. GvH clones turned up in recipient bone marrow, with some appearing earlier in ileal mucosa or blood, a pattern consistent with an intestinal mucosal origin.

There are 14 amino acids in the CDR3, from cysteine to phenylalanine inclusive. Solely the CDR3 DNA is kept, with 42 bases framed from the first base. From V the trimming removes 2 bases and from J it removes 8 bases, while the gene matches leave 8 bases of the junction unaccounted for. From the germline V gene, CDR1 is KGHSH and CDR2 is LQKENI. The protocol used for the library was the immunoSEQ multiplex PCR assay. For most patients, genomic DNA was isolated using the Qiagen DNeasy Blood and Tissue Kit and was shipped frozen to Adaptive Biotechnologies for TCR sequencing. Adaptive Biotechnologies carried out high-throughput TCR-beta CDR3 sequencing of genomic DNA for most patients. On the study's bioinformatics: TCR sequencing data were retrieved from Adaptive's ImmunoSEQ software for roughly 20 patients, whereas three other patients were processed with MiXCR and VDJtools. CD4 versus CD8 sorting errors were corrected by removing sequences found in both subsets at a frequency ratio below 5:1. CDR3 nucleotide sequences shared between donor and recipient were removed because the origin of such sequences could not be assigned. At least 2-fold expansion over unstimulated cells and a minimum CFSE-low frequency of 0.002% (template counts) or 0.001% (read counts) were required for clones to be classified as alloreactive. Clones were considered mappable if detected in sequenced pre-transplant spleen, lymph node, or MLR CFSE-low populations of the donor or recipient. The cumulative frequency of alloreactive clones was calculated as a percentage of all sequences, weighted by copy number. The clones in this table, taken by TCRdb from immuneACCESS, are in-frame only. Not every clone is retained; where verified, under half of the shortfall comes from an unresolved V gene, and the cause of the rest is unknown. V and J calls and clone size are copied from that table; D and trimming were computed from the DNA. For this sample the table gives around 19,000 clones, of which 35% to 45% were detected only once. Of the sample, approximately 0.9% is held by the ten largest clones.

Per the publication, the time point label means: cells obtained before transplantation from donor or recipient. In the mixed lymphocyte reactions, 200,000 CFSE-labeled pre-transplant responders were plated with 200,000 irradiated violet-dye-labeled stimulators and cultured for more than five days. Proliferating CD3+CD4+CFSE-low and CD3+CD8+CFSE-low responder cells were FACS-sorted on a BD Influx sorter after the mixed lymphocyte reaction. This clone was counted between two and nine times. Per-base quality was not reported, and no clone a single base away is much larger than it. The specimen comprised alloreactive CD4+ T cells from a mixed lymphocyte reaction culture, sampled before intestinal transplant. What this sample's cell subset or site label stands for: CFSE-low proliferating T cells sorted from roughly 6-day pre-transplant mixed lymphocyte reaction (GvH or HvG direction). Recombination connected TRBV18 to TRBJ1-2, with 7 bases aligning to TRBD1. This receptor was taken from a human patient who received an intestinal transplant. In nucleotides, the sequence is TGTGCCAGCTCACCAGAAAACAGGGGATGGGGCTACACCTTC. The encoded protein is CASSPENRGWGYTF.